These 8 T cell receptor beta chains were all obtained from the same sample, sequenced in a study of CXCR3-negative and CXCR3-positive naive CD8 T cells. UMI-labeled 5' RACE TRB cDNA libraries were prepared from the cells. TCRdb re-called the 5' RACE reads; one entry per CDR3 protein, DNA not given. The sample has 100,000 to 150,000 distinct CDR3 sequences. General study findings and limits: For CXCR3-positive naive cells, TRB CDR3s were more hydrophobic than those of CXCR3-negative naive cells.

For these TCRs, the target antigens are not known. Sequencing input: naive CXCR3+ CD8+ T cells from blood. Subset here: CD45RO-CCR7+CD27+CD95- naive CD8+ T cells expressing CXCR3 (TNR3+). The receptor set was obtained from a human donor in good health. Some clones in this sample may be carry-over from other donors' samples.

The rearrangement uses TRBV6-1 and TRBJ2-7. In germline, CDR1 is MNHNS, CDR2 SASEGT. The CDR3 consists of 11 residues. The CDR3 is CASSEAWTQYF.

V gene TRBV10-3 combines with J gene TRBJ1-1. There are 12 residues in the CDR3. Germline CDR1 and CDR2: ENHRY and SYGVKD. This CDR3 reads CAISVGNTEAFF.

V and J are TRBV20-1 and TRBJ1-3. Germline-derived CDR1 and CDR2 are DFQATT and SNEGSKA (reference sequence). The CDR3 has 11 amino acids. CDR3 loop: CSAGPGNTIYF.

The V and J genes are TRBV6-2 or TRBV6-3 and TRBJ1-1; TCRdb returns TRBD1, unconfirmable since there is no DNA. The CDR3 runs 13 residues. The germline V gene encodes CDR1 MNHEY and CDR2 SVGEGT. The CDR3 loop is CASSYFQGTEAFF.

The rearrangement joins TRBV6-2 or TRBV6-3 to TRBJ1-1; TCRdb designates TRBD1, a call that cannot be tested without DNA. Germline lookup yields CDR1 MNHEY and CDR2 SVGEGT. The CDR3 covers 13 residues. The CDR3 sequence: CASQGFKGTEAFF.

This rearrangement joins TRBV5-1 to TRBJ2-1. From germline, CDR1 is SGHRS and CDR2 YFSETQ. This CDR3 is built from 16 residues. CDR3 sequence: CASSFLGRMEWDEQFF.

This sequence joins TRBV4-1 and TRBJ2-7; the TCRdb call, TRBD2, lacks DNA for checking. The CDR3 is 15 amino acids. CDR1 is MGHRA and CDR2 is YSYEKL in the germline V gene. CDR3 region: CASSQVLAGVSEQYF.

The chain has TRBV18 and TRBJ2-5; TCRdb returns TRBD1, unconfirmable since there is no DNA. CDR1 and CDR2 (germline): KGHSH, LQKENI. This CDR3 is built from 14 residues. Here the CDR3 reads CASSPTGYQETQYF.